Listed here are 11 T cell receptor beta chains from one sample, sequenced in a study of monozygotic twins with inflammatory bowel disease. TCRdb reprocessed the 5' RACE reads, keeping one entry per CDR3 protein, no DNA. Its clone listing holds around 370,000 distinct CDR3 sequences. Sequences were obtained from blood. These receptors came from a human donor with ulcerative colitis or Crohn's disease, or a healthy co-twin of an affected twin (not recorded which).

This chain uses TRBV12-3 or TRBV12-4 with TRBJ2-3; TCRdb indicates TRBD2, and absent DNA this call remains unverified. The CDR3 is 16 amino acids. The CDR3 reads CASSSYGGGAGYTQYF.

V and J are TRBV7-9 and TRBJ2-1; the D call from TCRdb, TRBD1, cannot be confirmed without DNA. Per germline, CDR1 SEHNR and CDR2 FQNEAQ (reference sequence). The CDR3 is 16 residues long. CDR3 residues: CASSSSRTGGFNEQFF.

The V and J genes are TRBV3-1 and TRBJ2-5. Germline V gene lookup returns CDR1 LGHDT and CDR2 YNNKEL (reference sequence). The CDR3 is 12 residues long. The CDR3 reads CASSQLGETQYF.

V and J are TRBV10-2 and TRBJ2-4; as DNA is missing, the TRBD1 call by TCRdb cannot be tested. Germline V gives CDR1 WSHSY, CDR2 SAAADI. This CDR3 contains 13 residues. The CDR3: CASRIGTGNIQYF.

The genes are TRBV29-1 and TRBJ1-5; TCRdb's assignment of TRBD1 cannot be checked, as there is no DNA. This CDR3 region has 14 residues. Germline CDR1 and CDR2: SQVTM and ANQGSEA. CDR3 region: CSARTGESNQPQHF.

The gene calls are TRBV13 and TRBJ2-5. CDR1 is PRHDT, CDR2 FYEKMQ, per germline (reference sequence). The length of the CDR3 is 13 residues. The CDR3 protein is CASSSRLEETQYF.

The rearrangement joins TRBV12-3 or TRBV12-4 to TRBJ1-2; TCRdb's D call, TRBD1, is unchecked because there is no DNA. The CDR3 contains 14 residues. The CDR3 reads CASKTGGAPLTSTF.

The CDR3 loop reads CASSLTENTGELFF. The chain employs TRBV7-3 and TRBJ2-2; TCRdb returns TRBD1, unconfirmable since there is no DNA. Germline values: CDR1 SGHTA, CDR2 FQGTGA. This CDR3 contains 14 residues. Full variable domain (rest looked up from reference TRBV7-3 and TRBJ2-2): GAGVSQTPSNKVTEKGKYVELRCDPISGHTALYWYRQSLGQGPEFLIYFQGTGAADDSGLPNDRFFAVRPEGSVSTLKIQRTERGDSAVYLCASSLTENTGELFFGEGSRLTVL.

CDR3 residues: CASSPDSYTGELFF. The chain couples TRBV5-1 to TRBJ2-2; the D call of TRBD1 rests on TCRdb alone, since no DNA is present to check it. The germline gives CDR1 SGHRS, CDR2 YFSETQ. The CDR3 contains 14 residues.

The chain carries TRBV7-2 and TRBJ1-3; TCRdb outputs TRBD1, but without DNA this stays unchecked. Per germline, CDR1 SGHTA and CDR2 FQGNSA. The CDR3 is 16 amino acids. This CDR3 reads CASSLRQGRGGNTIYF.

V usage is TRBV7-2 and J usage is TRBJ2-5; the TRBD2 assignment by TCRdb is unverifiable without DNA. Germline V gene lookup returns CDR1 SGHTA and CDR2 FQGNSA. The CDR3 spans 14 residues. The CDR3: CASSWQAGQETQYF.